A selection of T cell receptor beta chains follows, all from one sample in a study of T cells in Graves' hyperthyroidism and ophthalmopathy. TCRdb processed the multiplex PCR reads anew with MiXCR; each CDR3 protein has one entry. The sample includes around 420,000 distinct CDR3 sequences, approximately 13% of them seen just once. The material sequenced was blood. The receptors derive from a woman aged 18-29 years with Graves' hyperthyroidism. The CDR3 runs from the conserved cysteine through the conserved F or W. Each record gives: D gene, V gene, J gene, clone size, CDR3 protein, CDR3 DNA. A D gene is named only where the DNA matches it firmly. Clone size appears in some rows only: once, few, many, or a class for an expanded clone.

D gene: NA; V gene: TRBV5-1; J gene: TRBJ2-5; clone size: NA; CDR3 protein: CASSRSGGFQETQYF; CDR3 DNA: TGCGCCAGCAGCCGGTCAGGCGGGTTCCAAGAGACCCAGTACTTC
D gene: NA; V gene: TRBV5-6; J gene: TRBJ1-5; clone size: few; CDR3 protein: CASSLRLGGQPQHF; CDR3 DNA: TGTGCCAGCAGCTTGCGCCTGGGTGGACAGCCCCAGCATTTT
D gene: TRBD2; V gene: TRBV4-1; J gene: TRBJ2-1; clone size: NA; CDR3 protein: CASSQEGGLAGVGEQFF; CDR3 DNA: TGCGCCAGCAGCCAAGAGGGAGGACTAGCGGGAGTCGGTGAGCAGTTCTTC
D gene: NA; V gene: TRBV20-1; J gene: TRBJ2-1; clone size: many; CDR3 protein: CSARAGGTYNEQFF; CDR3 DNA: TGCAGTGCTAGGGCGGGCGGAACCTACAATGAGCAGTTCTTC
D gene: NA; V gene: TRBV28; J gene: TRBJ1-5; clone size: many; CDR3 protein: CASSLPPVAGVINQPQHF; CDR3 DNA: TGTGCCAGCAGCCTCCCCCCCGTGGCAGGGGTTATCAATCAGCCCCAGCATTTT
D gene: TRBD2; V gene: TRBV19; J gene: TRBJ2-3; clone size: few; CDR3 protein: CASSSKTSGGTDTQYF; CDR3 DNA: TGTGCCAGTAGTTCTAAGACTAGCGGGGGCACAGATACGCAGTATTTT
D gene: TRBD2; V gene: TRBV5-4; J gene: TRBJ2-3; clone size: NA; CDR3 protein: CAIGSSGGYTQYF; CDR3 DNA: TGTGCCATAGGGTCTAGCGGGGGGTATACGCAGTATTTT
D gene: TRBD2; V gene: TRBV28; J gene: TRBJ2-5; clone size: many; CDR3 protein: CASSFLAGGTLETQYF; CDR3 DNA: TGTGCCAGCAGTTTTCTGGCGGGAGGGACTTTGGAGACCCAGTACTTC
D gene: TRBD2; V gene: TRBV11-2; J gene: TRBJ2-7; clone size: many; CDR3 protein: CASSPGTSAEQYF; CDR3 DNA: TGTGCCAGCAGCCCCGGGACTAGTGCCGAGCAGTACTTC
D gene: NA; V gene: TRBV20-1; J gene: TRBJ2-1; clone size: many; CDR3 protein: CSASLYNEQFF; CDR3 DNA: TGCAGTGCTAGTTTATACAATGAGCAGTTCTTC
D gene: TRBD1; V gene: TRBV12-3/TRBV12-4; J gene: TRBJ1-4; clone size: many; CDR3 protein: CASNDRGDEKLFF; CDR3 DNA: TGTGCCAGCAATGACAGGGGTGATGAAAAACTGTTTTTT
D gene: NA; V gene: TRBV4-1; J gene: TRBJ2-5; clone size: few; CDR3 protein: CASSQDIGKETQYF; CDR3 DNA: TGCGCCAGCAGCCAAGATATAGGGAAAGAGACCCAGTACTTC
D gene: NA; V gene: TRBV9; J gene: TRBJ1-2; clone size: NA; CDR3 protein: CASGALVSGEGYTF; CDR3 DNA: TGTGCCAGCGGTGCCCTAGTATCAGGGGAAGGCTACACCTTC
D gene: NA; V gene: TRBV5-1; J gene: TRBJ1-1; clone size: few; CDR3 protein: CASSLAPGEVAFF; CDR3 DNA: TGCGCCAGCAGCTTGGCCCCGGGGGAGGTGGCTTTCTTT
D gene: NA; V gene: TRBV28; J gene: TRBJ1-2; clone size: many; CDR3 protein: CASSPTGFYGYTF; CDR3 DNA: TGTGCCAGCAGTCCAACAGGGTTCTATGGCTACACCTTC
D gene: TRBD1; V gene: TRBV29-1; J gene: TRBJ1-1; clone size: many; CDR3 protein: CSVGQAMDTEAFF; CDR3 DNA: TGCAGCGTGGGACAGGCCATGGACACTGAAGCTTTCTTT
D gene: TRBD1; V gene: TRBV6-1; J gene: TRBJ1-2; clone size: NA; CDR3 protein: CASRPDRGMGYTF; CDR3 DNA: TGTGCCAGCAGACCCGACAGGGGTATGGGCTACACCTTC
D gene: TRBD2; V gene: TRBV11-2; J gene: TRBJ2-1; clone size: NA; CDR3 protein: CASSLGTSGRTYNEQFF; CDR3 DNA: TGTGCCAGCAGCTTAGGCACTAGCGGGAGGACTTACAATGAGCAGTTCTTC
D gene: NA; V gene: TRBV29-1; J gene: TRBJ2-5; clone size: few; CDR3 protein: CSVVSGAQETQYF; CDR3 DNA: TGCAGCGTTGTTTCGGGGGCCCAAGAGACCCAGTACTTC
D gene: NA; V gene: TRBV6-1; J gene: TRBJ2-7; clone size: many; CDR3 protein: CASKPGVSSYEQYF; CDR3 DNA: TGTGCCAGCAAGCCAGGGGTCAGCTCCTACGAGCAGTACTTC
D gene: TRBD1; V gene: TRBV30; J gene: TRBJ2-1; clone size: many; CDR3 protein: CAWGGQGQSEQFF; CDR3 DNA: TGTGCCTGGGGGGGACAGGGGCAGAGTGAGCAGTTCTTC
D gene: TRBD1; V gene: TRBV6-2/TRBV6-3; J gene: TRBJ1-1; clone size: many; CDR3 protein: CASNPGQFRTEAFF; CDR3 DNA: TGTGCCAGCAACCCGGGACAGTTTCGTACTGAAGCTTTCTTT
D gene: TRBD1; V gene: TRBV12-3/TRBV12-4; J gene: TRBJ2-1; clone size: many; CDR3 protein: CASSFGQGYEQFF; CDR3 DNA: TGTGCCAGCAGTTTCGGACAGGGTTATGAGCAGTTCTTC
D gene: TRBD2; V gene: TRBV11-1; J gene: TRBJ2-7; clone size: many; CDR3 protein: CASSSGSGTIHYEQYF; CDR3 DNA: TGTGCCAGCAGCTCCGGTAGCGGGACGATACACTACGAGCAGTACTTC
D gene: TRBD1; V gene: TRBV19; J gene: TRBJ1-2; clone size: many; CDR3 protein: CASRQANRGYGYTF; CDR3 DNA: TGTGCCAGTCGCCAGGCGAACAGGGGCTATGGCTACACCTTC
D gene: NA; V gene: TRBV10-2; J gene: TRBJ2-7; clone size: many; CDR3 protein: CASSEGVRHSYEQYF; CDR3 DNA: TGCGCCAGCAGTGAGGGGGTCCGCCACTCCTACGAGCAGTACTTC
D gene: NA; V gene: TRBV3-1; J gene: TRBJ1-1; clone size: many; CDR3 protein: CASSQVLGSGGLNTEAFF; CDR3 DNA: TGTGCCAGCAGCCAAGTTTTGGGCAGTGGGGGATTGAACACTGAAGCTTTCTTT
D gene: TRBD1; V gene: TRBV6-4; J gene: TRBJ1-1; clone size: NA; CDR3 protein: CASRPGTGNTEAFF; CDR3 DNA: TGTGCCAGCAGGCCCGGGACAGGGAATACTGAAGCTTTCTTT
D gene: TRBD2; V gene: TRBV19; J gene: TRBJ2-4; clone size: NA; CDR3 protein: CASSTSSGSEDKNIQYF; CDR3 DNA: TGTGCCAGTAGTACTTCTAGCGGGAGCGAAGACAAAAACATTCAGTACTTC
D gene: NA; V gene: TRBV5-6; J gene: TRBJ2-3; clone size: few; CDR3 protein: CASIKAWGTRGPDTQYF; CDR3 DNA: TGTGCCAGCATCAAAGCATGGGGGACGAGGGGTCCAGATACGCAGTATTTT
D gene: NA; V gene: TRBV5-5; J gene: TRBJ2-5; clone size: NA; CDR3 protein: CASSSYELRGETQYF; CDR3 DNA: TGTGCCAGCAGCTCGTACGAGTTGAGGGGGGAGACCCAGTACTTC
D gene: TRBD1; V gene: TRBV6-2/TRBV6-3; J gene: TRBJ2-1; clone size: many; CDR3 protein: CASRTGVSYNEQFF; CDR3 DNA: TGTGCCAGCAGAACAGGGGTTTCGTACAATGAGCAGTTCTTC
D gene: TRBD1; V gene: TRBV12-3/TRBV12-4; J gene: TRBJ2-2; clone size: many; CDR3 protein: CASSTWTGAGELFF; CDR3 DNA: TGTGCCAGCAGTACCTGGACAGGGGCCGGGGAGCTGTTTTTT
D gene: NA; V gene: TRBV20-1; J gene: TRBJ1-1; clone size: many; CDR3 protein: CSARPGTINTEAFF; CDR3 DNA: TGCAGTGCTAGGCCCGGGACAATCAACACTGAAGCTTTCTTT
D gene: NA; V gene: TRBV29-1; J gene: TRBJ1-1; clone size: many; CDR3 protein: CSVEDQIGTEAFF; CDR3 DNA: TGCAGCGTTGAAGATCAAATAGGCACTGAAGCTTTCTTT
D gene: TRBD1; V gene: TRBV6-1; J gene: TRBJ2-7; clone size: many; CDR3 protein: CASSEKVWDREIYEQYF; CDR3 DNA: TGTGCCAGCAGTGAAAAGGTGTGGGACAGGGAGATCTACGAGCAGTACTTC
D gene: TRBD2; V gene: TRBV27; J gene: TRBJ2-1; clone size: NA; CDR3 protein: CASKAGGSVNEQFF; CDR3 DNA: TGTGCCAGCAAAGCGGGAGGGAGCGTAAATGAGCAGTTCTTC
D gene: NA; V gene: TRBV5-1; J gene: TRBJ2-5; clone size: NA; CDR3 protein: CASSLAPTKETQYF; CDR3 DNA: TGCGCCAGCAGCCTGGCCCCCACCAAAGAGACCCAGTACTTC
D gene: NA; V gene: TRBV28; J gene: TRBJ1-4; clone size: many; CDR3 protein: CASRDPGGQGEKLFF; CDR3 DNA: TGTGCCAGCAGGGACCCCGGGGGCCAAGGGGAAAAACTGTTTTTT
D gene: NA; V gene: TRBV20-1; J gene: TRBJ2-5; clone size: many; CDR3 protein: CSARKGRETQYF; CDR3 DNA: TGCAGTGCTAGAAAGGGCCGGGAGACCCAGTACTTC
D gene: NA; V gene: TRBV19; J gene: TRBJ2-7; clone size: few; CDR3 protein: CASSSQGGTYEQYF; CDR3 DNA: TGTGCCAGTAGTTCCCAGGGGGGGACCTACGAGCAGTACTTC
D gene: NA; V gene: TRBV29-1; J gene: TRBJ1-1; clone size: few; CDR3 protein: CSVEPGNEAFF; CDR3 DNA: TGCAGCGTTGAACCAGGTAACGAAGCTTTCTTT
D gene: NA; V gene: TRBV14; J gene: TRBJ2-1; clone size: many; CDR3 protein: CASSQWGGGEQFF; CDR3 DNA: TGTGCCAGCAGCCAGTGGGGAGGAGGTGAGCAGTTCTTC
D gene: TRBD2; V gene: TRBV20-1; J gene: TRBJ2-1; clone size: many; CDR3 protein: CSARGTSGSNEQFF; CDR3 DNA: TGCAGTGCTAGAGGGACTAGCGGGAGTAATGAGCAGTTCTTC
D gene: TRBD2; V gene: TRBV9; J gene: TRBJ2-1; clone size: NA; CDR3 protein: CASSETGTSLLYEQFF; CDR3 DNA: TGTGCCAGCAGCGAAACCGGGACTAGCCTTCTCTATGAGCAGTTCTTC
D gene: NA; V gene: TRBV20-1; J gene: TRBJ2-4; clone size: NA; CDR3 protein: CSAPTDIQYF; CDR3 DNA: TGCAGTGCACCCACGGACATTCAGTACTTC
D gene: NA; V gene: TRBV4-1; J gene: TRBJ2-3; clone size: few; CDR3 protein: CASSLGLVASDTQYF; CDR3 DNA: TGCGCCAGCAGCCTTGGACTTGTCGCGTCCGATACGCAGTATTTT
D gene: TRBD1; V gene: TRBV20-1; J gene: TRBJ1-5; clone size: few; CDR3 protein: CSAVGQGDQPQHF; CDR3 DNA: TGCAGTGCTGTCGGACAGGGGGATCAGCCCCAGCATTTT
D gene: TRBD1; V gene: TRBV18; J gene: TRBJ1-5; clone size: many; CDR3 protein: CASSPKGQGACNQPQHF; CDR3 DNA: TGTGCCAGCTCACCAAAGGGGCAGGGGGCTTGCAATCAGCCCCAGCATTTT
D gene: NA; V gene: TRBV20-1; J gene: TRBJ1-1; clone size: NA; CDR3 protein: CSARSIQQGSLDTEAFF; CDR3 DNA: TGCAGTGCTAGATCCATTCAACAGGGATCGTTGGACACTGAAGCTTTCTTT
D gene: TRBD1; V gene: TRBV6-1; J gene: TRBJ2-7; clone size: many; CDR3 protein: CASRDGQGTSYEQYF; CDR3 DNA: TGTGCCAGCAGGGATGGACAGGGGACCTCCTACGAGCAGTACTTC
D gene: NA; V gene: TRBV2; J gene: TRBJ2-1; clone size: many; CDR3 protein: CASSATGYNEQFF; CDR3 DNA: TGTGCCAGCAGTGCTACTGGATACAATGAGCAGTTCTTC
D gene: NA; V gene: TRBV30; J gene: TRBJ1-2; clone size: NA; CDR3 protein: CAWSRGPSAAGYTF; CDR3 DNA: TGTGCCTGGAGTCGGGGACCTTCGGCCGCAGGCTACACCTTC